The clone carrying this TCR beta chain has ten or more counts. The target antigen is unknown. The data were obtained in a study of T cells after yellow fever vaccination. V was pared by 4 bases and J by 5 bases, with 6 bases of the junction left unmatched. Germline CDR1 and CDR2: SGHRS and YFSETQ. The CDR3 runs 14 residues. Findings and limits, study-wide: Contamination of FACS-sorted repertoires by abundant clonotypes from the bulk population could occur.

MiXCR, applied by TCRdb to the 5' RACE reads, yields one record per CDR3 protein. The sample comprises some 600,000 distinct CDR3 sequences, less than 20% of which are singletons, and roughly a sixth rests with the top ten. The sequence derives from a man younger than 35 who received the YFV17D yellow fever vaccine. Sequences were derived from PBMCs, sampled 5 to 6 days after the first yellow fever vaccination. The chain is built from TRBV5-1 and TRBJ2-5; 9 positions agree with TRBD1. The CDR3 is CASSAGTGQETQYF. CDR3 nucleotide sequence: TGCGCCAGCAGCGCCGGGACAGGGCAGGAGACCCAGTACTTC.